A single T cell receptor (beta chain) is shown here with its context. Germline V gene lookup returns CDR1 MGHRA and CDR2 YSYEKL. The CDR3 sequence is 16 residues long. The V segment lost 4 bases and the J segment 2 bases; nucleotides outside the gene matches: 8. Clones were read by immunoSEQ multiplex PCR, and TCRdb kept only the in-frame ones, dropping some. The top ten hold around 0.14% of the sample, which has a few million clones, roughly 92% seen once. The data are from a study of shared clonotypes between healthy human individuals. Study information: CD8 memory received one plate per donor, CD8 naive two, CD4 memory three and CD4 naive three.

The chain combines TRBV4-1 with TRBJ2-3, with 8 bases fitting TRBD2. The TCR sequence derives from a man between 18 and 29 years old in good health. The sequenced material came from naive CD4+ T cells sorted from blood. The subset was: CD45RA+ positively selected. The DNA for the CDR3 is TGCGCCAGCAGCCCCCAGGAAGCGGGGGTCACAGATACGCAGTATTTT. Protein sequence: CASSPQEAGVTDTQYF.